These 20 T cell receptor beta chains came from one sample sequenced in a study of shared clonotypes between healthy human individuals. CD45RO negativity and positive selection for CCR7 defined naive CD8 cells, a population that excluded terminally differentiated effector memory CD45RA+ cells. TCRdb's table, derived via immunoSEQ multiplex PCR, lists solely in-frame clones and lacks some. The profile shows under 1 million clones, about 96% of them singletons. Sample: naive CD8+ T cells sorted from blood. The receptors here all came from a man aged 30-40 years in good health.

This chain joins TRBV9 and TRBJ1-6, with D unclear. Germline V gene lookup returns CDR1 SGDLS and CDR2 YYNGEE. CDR3 size: 13 residues. CDR3 coding DNA: TGTGCTTCTGCTCGCTCCTATAATTCACCCCTCCACTTT. Translated: CASARSYNSPLHF. Combining the CDR3 with reference TRBV9 and TRBJ1-6 gives the whole variable domain DSGVTQTPKHLITATGQRVTLRCSPRSGDLSVYWYQQSLDQGLQFLIQYYNGEERAKGNILERFSAQQFPDLHSELNLSSLELGDSALYFCASARSYNSPLHFGNGTRLTVT.

This clone was counted once. This chain connects TRBV28 to TRBJ2-2; 7 bases line up with TRBD1. The V gene end was trimmed by 7 bases and the J gene end by 9 bases; junction bases not matched to a gene: 11. CDR1 is MDHEN, CDR2 SYDVKM, per germline. The CDR3 has 14 residues. The CDR3 loop is CASTETGRHRELFF. In DNA, the CDR3 is TGTGCCAGCACCGAGACAGGGCGGCACCGGGAGCTGTTTTTT.

The chain joins TRBV7-2 to TRBJ2-7; the D gene is possibly TRBD2 (5 bases). Per germline, CDR1 SGHTA and CDR2 FQGNSA. This CDR3 is 14 amino acids long. V was clipped by 5 bases and J by 5 bases, with 16 bases between them. The CDR3 loop is CASSLVASSDEQYF. CDR3 bases: TGTGCCAGCAGCCTAGTGGCTAGCTCTGACGAGCAGTACTTC.

Of note for this clone: Other DNA sequences in this sample translate to the same CDR3. CDR3 DNA: TGCAGCGTTGTGGGACTAGCCGATAGCTCCTACAATGAGCAGTTCTTC. Amino acid sequence: CSVVGLADSSYNEQFF. The chain combines TRBV29-1 with TRBJ2-1; 9 bases agree with TRBD2. The CDR3 loop spans 16 amino acids. Per germline, CDR1 SQVTM and CDR2 ANQGSEA. Trimming removed 4 bases from V and 0 bases from J; junction bases left unmatched: 7.

The chain has TRBV7-9 and TRBJ2-7; D gene ambiguous. Germline V CDR1 and CDR2: SEHNR, FQNEAQ (reference sequence). The CDR3 consists of 14 residues. V lost 5 bases and J 3 bases, leaving 14 bases between the germline ends. The CDR3: CASSPEQSLYEQYF. As DNA, the CDR3 is TGTGCCAGCAGCCCAGAACAAAGCCTCTACGAGCAGTACTTC.

This chain joins TRBV19 and TRBJ1-1; D unresolved. Germline CDR1 reads LNHDA; CDR2 reads SQIVND (reference sequence). V gave up 10 bases and J gave up 0 bases, with 18 bases separating them. There are 15 residues in the CDR3. The DNA of the CDR3 is TGTGCCACCACGAGCTCGGCATCCATGAACACTGAAGCTTTCTTT. Encoded protein: CATTSSASMNTEAFF.

The chain carries TRBV28 and TRBJ2-5; a possible D gene is TRBD2 (6 bases). Trimming removed 6 bases at V and 3 bases at J, with 17 bases between. Germline V gives CDR1 MDHEN, CDR2 SYDVKM. The CDR3 extends over 15 amino acids. Written as DNA, the CDR3 is TGTGCCAGCAGCCTGGCCAGGGAGGAGGAAGAGACCCAGTACTTC. As protein: CASSLAREEEETQYF. The entire variable domain, with the rest obtained from reference TRBV28 and TRBJ2-5, is as follows: DVKVTQSSRYLVKRTGEKVFLECVQDMDHENMFWYRQDPGLGLRLIYFSYDVKMKEKGDIPEGYSVSREKKERFSLILESASTNQTSMYLCASSLAREEEETQYFGPGTRLLVL.

This rearrangement joins TRBV27 to TRBJ2-5; 8 bases are shared with TRBD2. The CDR3 has 15 residues. Trimming at V came to 9 bases and at J to 7 bases, leaving 16 bases not matched to a gene. Germline loops: CDR1 MNHEY, CDR2 SMNVEV (reference sequence). Written as DNA, the CDR3 is TGTGCCAGTGGGTCGGCGGGAGGTGCCAAAGGGACCCAGTACTTC. It is translated as CASGSAGGAKGTQYF.

The rearrangement links TRBV11-2 to TRBJ2-7; 10 positions agree with TRBD2. The germline CDR1 and CDR2 sequences are SGHAT and FQNNGV. Trimming cost V 1 base and J 5 bases; bases outside gene matches: 8. The CDR3 length is 16 residues. The CDR3 loop reads CASSLVFSSGSDEQYF. As DNA, the CDR3 is TGTGCCAGCAGCTTAGTGTTCTCTAGCGGGAGCGACGAGCAGTACTTC.

The rearrangement uses TRBV7-9 and TRBJ2-7; tentative D call: TRBD1 (6 bases). Between the trimmed V and J ends, which lost 5 bases and 0 bases, there was a span of 14 bases. CDR1 SEHNR and CDR2 FQNEAQ come from the germline V gene (reference sequence). This CDR3 contains 15 residues. This CDR3 is CASSARGTSSYEQYF. The CDR3 DNA reads TGTGCCAGCAGCGCCAGGGGCACCAGCTCCTACGAGCAGTACTTC.

The genes are TRBV5-1 and TRBJ2-5, with TRBD2 as a possible D gene (5 bases). Looked up from germline, CDR1 is SGHRS and CDR2 is YFSETQ. The CDR3 contains 16 residues. Deletions cut 6 bases from V and 2 bases from J, with 20 bases between. The CDR3 nucleotides read TGCGCCAGCAATGCGATTGCTGTCGGCGGGCAAGAGACCCAGTACTTC. Its translation: CASNAIAVGGQETQYF.

CDR3 residues: CASSQRPGQGLVWQETQYF. The CDR3 bases are TGTGCCAGCAGCCAGAGACCGGGACAGGGCCTTGTGTGGCAAGAGACCCAGTACTTC. The chain couples TRBV14 to TRBJ2-5; 9 bases align to TRBD1. With 3 bases clipped from V and 2 bases from J, the junction kept 16 bases outside the gene matches. Germline V CDR1 and CDR2: SGHDN, FVKESK. The CDR3 has 19 amino acids.

The rearrangement joins TRBV10-2 to TRBJ1-3, with 7 bases aligning to TRBD1. The CDR3 runs to 13 residues. The trim removed 0 bases at V and 7 bases at J, leaving 0 bases unmatched. The germline gives CDR1 WSHSY, CDR2 SAAADI. CDR3 nucleotides: TGCGCCAGCAGTGAGTCGGGACAGAACACCATATATTTT. It is translated as CASSESGQNTIYF.

The chain carries TRBV29-1 and TRBJ2-6, with 10 bases fitting TRBD2. This CDR3 has 17 amino acids. The junction had 9 bases not matched to a gene; V was cut back by 7 bases and J by 0 bases. CDR1 SQVTM and CDR2 ANQGSEA come from the germline V gene. This CDR3 reads CSAIPSGSSSGANVLTF. Written as DNA, the CDR3 is TGCAGCGCCATCCCTAGCGGGAGTTCCTCTGGGGCCAACGTCCTGACTTTC.

The rearrangement joins TRBV4-1 to TRBJ2-7; 7 positions match TRBD1. V shed 5 bases, J shed 1 base, and the junction held 8 bases outside the gene matches. The CDR3 covers 15 residues. Germline assignment: CDR1 MGHRA and CDR2 YSYEKL. CDR3 region: CASSWDGDRSYEQYF. CDR3 in DNA: TGCGCCAGCAGCTGGGATGGGGACAGATCCTACGAGCAGTACTTC.

The chain joins TRBV7-6 to TRBJ2-7; 13 bases agree with TRBD2. Germline CDR1 is SGHVS and CDR2 is FNYEAQ. CDR3 length: 16 residues. V lost 1 base, J lost 6 bases, and 6 bases stayed unmatched. CDR3 protein: CASSLGSGLAGSEQYF. CDR3 bases: TGTGCCAGCAGCTTAGGTTCGGGACTAGCGGGATCCGAGCAGTACTTC.

This rearrangement joins TRBV7-9 to TRBJ2-2; TRBD2 might be the D (6 bases). CDR1 is SEHNR, CDR2 FQNEAQ, per germline (reference sequence). Trimming took 5 bases from V and 6 from J, leaving 19 bases between them. This CDR3 has 16 residues. CDR3 in amino acids: CASSPLAGTLPGELFF. In DNA, the CDR3 is TGTGCCAGCAGCCCCCTCGCGGGAACCCTTCCCGGGGAGCTGTTTTTT.

This clone was seen a single time. The chain has TRBV28 and TRBJ1-5; TRBD1 agrees at 8 bases. This CDR3 region has 17 residues. Germline trimming cut 3 bases from V and 6 bases from J; bases unmatched to any gene: 13. Germline lookup yields CDR1 MDHEN and CDR2 SYDVKM. The CDR3 region has the DNA TGTGCCAGCAGTTTTGGGGGCCCAGGGGGCTATCGTCAGCCCCAGCATTTT. This encodes CASSFGGPGGYRQPQHF.

The chain is built from TRBV6-6 and TRBJ2-1; D is perhaps TRBD2 (6 bases). The length of the CDR3 is 13 residues. Trimming stripped 10 bases from V and 4 bases from J, with 14 bases between. Germline assignment: CDR1 MNHNY and CDR2 SVGAGI (reference sequence). CDR3 residues: CATTSLAYNEQFF. CDR3 in DNA: TGTGCCACGACTAGTCTGGCATACAATGAGCAGTTCTTC.

The table lists this clone with a count of one. The chain joins TRBV7-2 to TRBJ2-1, with TRBD2 matching over 8 bases. Germline lookup yields CDR1 SGHTA and CDR2 FQGNSA. The trim removed 2 bases at V and 4 bases at J, leaving 7 bases unmatched. This CDR3 is 16 amino acids long. DNA of the CDR3: TGTGCCAGCAGCTTAAGTCCCACTAGCGGTTACAATGAGCAGTTCTTC. Its translation: CASSLSPTSGYNEQFF.